What follows are 8 T cell receptor beta chains derived from one specimen sequenced in a study of beta chain features in type 1 diabetes. The investigators reverse transcribed all of the isolated RNA, so they sequenced expressed TCRB transcripts. Sequencing used immunoSEQ multiplex PCR; TCRdb keeps in-frame clones, though not all of them. The sample comprises about 360,000 clones, around 13% of which are singletons, and approximately 0.015% rests with the top ten. Sequenced input: naive CD4+ T cells from blood. Source of these receptors: a man aged 18 to 29 in good health.

This clone has only a few counts. The CDR3 DNA reads TGTGCCAGCAGTTTGGGGGCAGGGGGAATCATGAACACTGAAGCTTTCTTT. Protein: CASSLGAGGIMNTEAFF. V usage is TRBV2 and J usage is TRBJ1-1; 7 nucleotides line up with TRBD1. The ends lost 5 bases at V and 0 bases at J; junction bases unmatched: 12. Germline V gives CDR1 SNHLY, CDR2 FYNNEI. This CDR3 has 17 amino acids.

This clone was seen more than once but under ten times. The CDR3 reads CSAQQGTTEAFF. In nucleotides, the CDR3 is TGCAGCGCACAACAGGGGACAACTGAAGCTTTCTTT. This chain uses TRBV29-1 with TRBJ1-1; TRBD1 agrees at 7 bases. Trimming cost V 7 bases and J 5 bases; bases outside gene matches: 7. The CDR3 has 12 amino acids. Germline V gene sequence: CDR1 SQVTM, CDR2 ANQGSEA.

This clone has a handful of counts. The genes are TRBV7-9 and TRBJ1-1; 7 positions agree with TRBD1. Trimming cost V 1 base and J 0 bases; bases outside gene matches: 8. Germline V gives CDR1 SEHNR, CDR2 FQNEAQ (reference sequence). The CDR3 runs to 17 residues. In DNA, the CDR3 is TGTGCCAGCAGCTTAGGGTCGAGGGACAGATTGAACACTGAAGCTTTCTTT. This codes for CASSLGSRDRLNTEAFF.

This clone was seen only a few times. The chain combines TRBV7-2 with TRBJ2-7; TRBD1 matches 9 bases. Germline CDR1 is SGHTA and CDR2 is FQGNSA. The trim removed 5 bases at V and 1 base at J, leaving 9 bases unmatched. The CDR3 has 16 residues. CDR3 nucleotides: TGTGCCAGCAGCCCCCGACAGGGGGGCCTTTCCTACGAGCAGTACTTC. Residues: CASSPRQGGLSYEQYF. Full variable domain (remainder filled in from reference TRBV7-2 and TRBJ2-7): GAGVSQSPSNKVTEKGKDVELRCDPISGHTALYWYRQSLGQGLEFLIYFQGNSAPDKSGLPSDRFSAERTGGSVSTLTIQRTQQEDSAVYLCASSPRQGGLSYEQYFGPGTRLTVT.

This clone was seen a handful of times. This rearrangement joins TRBV7-2 to TRBJ2-5; 8 nucleotides match TRBD2. CDR3 length equals 15 residues. The J segment lost 6 bases and the V segment lost 1 base, leaving 7 bases of the junction unmatched. Germline assignment: CDR1 SGHTA and CDR2 FQGNSA. The DNA of the CDR3 is TGTGCCAGCAGCTTAGGCCGGCTAGCGGGCAAGACCCAGTACTTC. Amino acid sequence: CASSLGRLAGKTQYF.

The table lists this clone with a few counts. An end of the junction differs from the germline gene, which may be a read error. The CDR3, as DNA: TGTGCCAGCAACTACGGGGGAAGATACGGGGACAGGGGCCACAGATTT. Translated: CASNYGGRYGDRGHRF. The V and J genes are TRBV28 and TRBJ2-7; the match to TRBD1 covers 10 bases. CDR3 length: 16 amino acids. Germline V gene data show CDR1 as MDHEN and CDR2 as SYDVKM. The whole variable domain, filled in from reference TRBV28 and TRBJ2-7, reads DVKVTQSSRYLVKRTGEKVFLECVQDMDHENMFWYRQDPGLGLRLIYFSYDVKMKEKGDIPEGYSVSREKKERFSLILESASTNQTSMYLCASNYGGRYGDRGHRFGPGTRLTVT.

The chain carries TRBV7-8 and TRBJ2-7; 11 nucleotides align to TRBD2. In germline, CDR1 is SGHVS, CDR2 FQNEAQ. The ends lost 5 bases at V and 5 bases at J; junction bases unmatched: 5. This CDR3 region has 14 residues. The CDR3: CASSKGLAENEQYF. In nucleotides, the CDR3 is TGTGCCAGCAGCAAGGGACTAGCGGAAAACGAGCAGTACTTC. The full variable domain, in which reference TRBV7-8 and TRBJ2-7 provide the parts outside the CDR3, is GAGVSQSPRYKVAKRGQDVALRCDPISGHVSLFWYQQALGQGPEFLTYFQNEAQLDKSGLPSDRFFAERPEGSVSTLKIQRTQQEDSAVYLCASSKGLAENEQYFGPGTRLTVT.

This clone was counted a few times. The chain links TRBV5-4 to TRBJ1-1; TRBD1 agrees at 8 bases. The CDR3 is 17 amino acids. V trimming: 2 bases; J trimming: 0 bases; junction bases outside the gene matches: 9. Germline values: CDR1 SGHNT, CDR2 YYREEE (reference sequence). CDR3 coding DNA: TGTGCCAGCAGCTTCCGGACAGGGTCAGTAATGAACACTGAAGCTTTCTTT. The encoded protein is CASSFRTGSVMNTEAFF.